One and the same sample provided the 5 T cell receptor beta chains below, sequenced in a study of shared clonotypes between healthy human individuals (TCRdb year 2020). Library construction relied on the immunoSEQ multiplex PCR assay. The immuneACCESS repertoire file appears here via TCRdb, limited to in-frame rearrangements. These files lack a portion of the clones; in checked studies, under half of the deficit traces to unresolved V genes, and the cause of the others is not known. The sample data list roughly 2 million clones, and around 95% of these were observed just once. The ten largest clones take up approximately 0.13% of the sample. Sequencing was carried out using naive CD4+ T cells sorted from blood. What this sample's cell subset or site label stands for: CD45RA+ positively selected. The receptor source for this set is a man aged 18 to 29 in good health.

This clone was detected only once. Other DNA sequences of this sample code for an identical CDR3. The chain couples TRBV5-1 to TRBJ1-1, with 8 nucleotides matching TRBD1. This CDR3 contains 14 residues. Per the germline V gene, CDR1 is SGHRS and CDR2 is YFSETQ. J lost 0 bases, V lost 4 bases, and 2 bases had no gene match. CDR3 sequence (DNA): TGCGCCAGCAGCCGACAGGGGTTGAACACTGAAGCTTTCTTT. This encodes CASSRQGLNTEAFF.

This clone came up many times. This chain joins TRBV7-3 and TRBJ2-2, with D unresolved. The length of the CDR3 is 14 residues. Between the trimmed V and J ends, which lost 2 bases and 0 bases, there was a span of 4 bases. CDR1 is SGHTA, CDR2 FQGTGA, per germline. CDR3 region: CASSLASNTGELFF. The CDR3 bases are TGTGCCAGCAGCTTAGCTTCGAACACCGGGGAGCTGTTTTTT.

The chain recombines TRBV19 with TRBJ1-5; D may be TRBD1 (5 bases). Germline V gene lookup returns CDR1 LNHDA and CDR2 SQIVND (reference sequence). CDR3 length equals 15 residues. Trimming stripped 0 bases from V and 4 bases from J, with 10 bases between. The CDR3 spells CASSIDHGGNQPQHF. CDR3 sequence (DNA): TGTGCCAGTAGTATAGATCATGGGGGAAATCAGCCCCAGCATTTT. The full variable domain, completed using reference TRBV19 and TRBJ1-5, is DGGITQSPKYLFRKEGQNVTLSCEQNLNHDAMYWYRQDPGQGLRLIYYSQIVNDFQKGDIAEGYSVSREKKESFPLTVTSAQKNPTAFYLCASSIDHGGNQPQHFGDGTRLSIL.

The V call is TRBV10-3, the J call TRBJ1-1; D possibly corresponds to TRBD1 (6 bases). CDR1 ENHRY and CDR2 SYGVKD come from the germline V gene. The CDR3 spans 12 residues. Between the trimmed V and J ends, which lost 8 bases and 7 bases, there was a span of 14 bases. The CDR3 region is CAIAGAGLEAFF. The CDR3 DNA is TGTGCCATCGCGGGGGCCGGGCTTGAAGCTTTCTTT.

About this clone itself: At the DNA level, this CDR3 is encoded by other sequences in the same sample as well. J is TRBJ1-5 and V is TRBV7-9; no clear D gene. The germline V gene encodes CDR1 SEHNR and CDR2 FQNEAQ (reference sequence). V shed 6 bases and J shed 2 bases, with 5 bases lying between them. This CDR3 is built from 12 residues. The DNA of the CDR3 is TGTGCCAGCAGTCGGGGCAATCAGCCCCAGCATTTT. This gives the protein CASSRGNQPQHF.